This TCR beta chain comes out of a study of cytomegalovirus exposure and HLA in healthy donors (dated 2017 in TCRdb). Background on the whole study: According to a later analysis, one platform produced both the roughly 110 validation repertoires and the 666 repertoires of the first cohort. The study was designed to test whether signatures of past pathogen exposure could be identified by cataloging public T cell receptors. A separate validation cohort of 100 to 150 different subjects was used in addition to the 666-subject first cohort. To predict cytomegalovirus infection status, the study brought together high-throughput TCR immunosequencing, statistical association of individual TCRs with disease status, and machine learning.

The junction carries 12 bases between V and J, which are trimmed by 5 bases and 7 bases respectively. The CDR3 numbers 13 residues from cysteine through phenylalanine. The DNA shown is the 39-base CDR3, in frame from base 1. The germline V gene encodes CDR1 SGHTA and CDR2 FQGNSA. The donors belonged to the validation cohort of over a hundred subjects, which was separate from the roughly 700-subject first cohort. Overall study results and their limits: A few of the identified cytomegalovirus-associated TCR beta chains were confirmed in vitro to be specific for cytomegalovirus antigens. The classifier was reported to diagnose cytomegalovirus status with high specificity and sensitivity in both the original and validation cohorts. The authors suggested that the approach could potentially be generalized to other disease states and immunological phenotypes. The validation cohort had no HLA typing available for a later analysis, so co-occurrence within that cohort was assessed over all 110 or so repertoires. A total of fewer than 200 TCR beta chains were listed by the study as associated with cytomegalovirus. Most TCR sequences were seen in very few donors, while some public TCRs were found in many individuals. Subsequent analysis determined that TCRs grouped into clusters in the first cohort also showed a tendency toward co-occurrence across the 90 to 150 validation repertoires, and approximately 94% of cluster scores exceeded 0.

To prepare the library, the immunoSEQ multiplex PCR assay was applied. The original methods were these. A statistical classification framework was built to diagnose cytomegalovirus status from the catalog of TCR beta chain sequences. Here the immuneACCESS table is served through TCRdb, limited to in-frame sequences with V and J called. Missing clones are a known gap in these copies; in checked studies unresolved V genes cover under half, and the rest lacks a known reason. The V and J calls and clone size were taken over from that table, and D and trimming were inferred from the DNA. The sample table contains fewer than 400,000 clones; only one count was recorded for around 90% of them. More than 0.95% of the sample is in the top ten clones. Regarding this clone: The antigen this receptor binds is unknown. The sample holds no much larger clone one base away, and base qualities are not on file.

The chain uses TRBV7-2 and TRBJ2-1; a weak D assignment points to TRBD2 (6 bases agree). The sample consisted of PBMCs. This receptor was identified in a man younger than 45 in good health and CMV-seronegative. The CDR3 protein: CASSTGLSNEQFF. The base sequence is TGTGCCAGCAGCACGGGACTTTCTAATGAGCAGTTCTTC. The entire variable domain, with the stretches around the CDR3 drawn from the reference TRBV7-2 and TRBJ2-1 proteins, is GAGVSQSPSNKVTEKGKDVELRCDPISGHTALYWYRQSLGQGLEFLIYFQGNSAPDKSGLPSDRFSAERTGGSVSTLTIQRTQQEDSAVYLCASSTGLSNEQFFGPGTRLTVL.